These T cell receptor beta chains were read from a single sample in a study of control samples from healthy donors and cancer patients. Data came from immunoSEQ multiplex PCR; TCRdb stores just in-frame clones and leaves some out. There are some 130,000 clones in the sample; around 92% occur only once, and roughly 7.8% lies in the top ten. The specimen was PBMCs. The receptor set was obtained from a man between 45 and 60 years old with head and neck cancer. Each CDR3 is given with its conserved first and last residue. The D gene is left open where the match is weak. Where a row states a size, it is once, few, many or the class of an expanded clone; other rows omit it.

TRBV7-2	once	NA	TRBJ2-1	TGTGCCAGCAGCACCCAAAATCTGGGAAACGAGATCTTC	CASSTQNLGNEIF
TRBV11-3	NA	NA	TRBJ1-1	TGTGCCAGCAGCTTAGAGGGGGCCACTGAAGCTTTCTTT	CASSLEGATEAFF
TRBV6-5	NA	NA	TRBJ2-7	TGTGCCAGCAGTTACTTCGTGGGCTACGAGCAGTACTTC	CASSYFVGYEQYF
TRBV29-1	NA	NA	TRBJ2-4	TGCAGCGTTGAGTCAGGCATTCAGTACTTC	CSVESGIQYF
TRBV6-4	NA	TRBD2	TRBJ2-1	TGTGCCAGCAGTGCCGGGACTAGCAATGAGCAGTTCTTC	CASSAGTSNEQFF
TRBV5-4	NA	TRBD2	TRBJ2-1	TGTGCCAGCAGCTTGGGGGCTAGCGGGAGGGCCGATAATGAGCAGTTCTTC	CASSLGASGRADNEQFF
TRBV11-2	NA	TRBD1	TRBJ2-3	TGTGCCACCACCGACAGGGGGATTCTAGATACGCAGTATTTT	CATTDRGILDTQYF
TRBV7-9	NA	NA	TRBJ2-5	TGTGCCAGCAGCCCAAGTACAGGTTCGCAAGAGACCCAGTACTTC	CASSPSTGSQETQYF
TRBV6-5	NA	NA	TRBJ1-1	TGTGCCAGCAGATTCTCCAAGAACACTGAAGCTTTCTTT	CASRFSKNTEAFF
TRBV5-6	NA	NA	TRBJ2-1	TGTGCCAGCAGCTTGGGGGTATCTTTCTACAATGAGCAGTTCTTC	CASSLGVSFYNEQFF
TRBV27	NA	NA	TRBJ1-1	TGTGCCAGCAGTTTTAAAGGTGGAGGCAGCTTAAACACTGAAGCTTTCTTT	CASSFKGGGSLNTEAFF
TRBV5-6	once	NA	TRBJ2-6	TGTGCCAGCAGCCCCTTGACAGGTCTAAGCTCTGGGGCCAACGTCCTGACTTTC	CASSPLTGLSSGANVLTF
TRBV5-6	NA	NA	TRBJ1-6	TGTGCCAGCAGCCCCACGGGGAGGGTTGGTTCACCCCTCCACTTT	CASSPTGRVGSPLHF
TRBV27	NA	TRBD1	TRBJ2-6	TGTGCCAGCAGGACAGGGGGCGGTGGGGCCAACGTCCTGACTTTC	CASRTGGGGANVLTF
TRBV6-1	once	NA	TRBJ1-2	TGTGCCAGCAGTGAAAGAGGGGTGAATGGCTACACCTTC	CASSERGVNGYTF
TRBV3-1/TRBV3-2	NA	NA	TRBJ1-1	TGTGCCAGCAGACTCAGGATGAACACTGAAGCTTTCTTT	CASRLRMNTEAFF
TRBV3-1/TRBV3-2	NA	NA	TRBJ1-1	TGTGCCAGCAGCCAGAACGCGGGAAGCACGGCAGCTTTCTTT	CASSQNAGSTAAFF
TRBV5-1	NA	TRBD1	TRBJ2-7	TGCGCCAGCAGCTTGACAGGGGTTCTCAACGAGCAGTACTTC	CASSLTGVLNEQYF
TRBV12-3/TRBV12-4	NA	NA	TRBJ1-4	TGTGCCAGCAGTCAGGAGTTTAATGAAAAACTGTTTTTT	CASSQEFNEKLFF
TRBV29-1	NA	TRBD2	TRBJ2-7	TGCAGCGTGTCGAGCGGGAGCATCAACGAGCAGTACTTC	CSVSSGSINEQYF
TRBV27	NA	TRBD1	TRBJ1-2	TGTGCCAGCAGTTTATTGAATACCGGGGGGAGACAGGGGAACTATGGCTACACCTTC	CASSLLNTGGRQGNYGYTF
TRBV5-8	NA	TRBD1	TRBJ1-3	TGTGCCAGCAGCTTGGTGGCGGGACTGAGTTGGGACAGCTCTGGAAACACCATATATTTT	CASSLVAGLSWDSSGNTIYF
TRBV7-3	once	NA	TRBJ1-1	TGTGCCAGCAGCTTTGGGGGGGCGCGGAACACTGAAGCTTTCTTT	CASSFGGARNTEAFF
TRBV5-4	NA	NA	TRBJ2-5	TGTGCCAGCAGCTTGGACAGCTCCCAAGAGACCCAGTACTTC	CASSLDSSQETQYF
TRBV27	NA	NA	TRBJ1-6	TGTGCCAGCAGAAGTTTCAACGGGGATTCACCCCTCCACTTT	CASRSFNGDSPLHF
TRBV11-2	NA	NA	TRBJ2-7	TGTGCCAGCAGCTTAGGACAGAGCCCTTACGAGCAGTACTTC	CASSLGQSPYEQYF
TRBV5-1	NA	NA	TRBJ2-7	TGCGCCAGCTCCGGGCGCGGGCACGACTACGAGCAGTACTTC	CASSGRGHDYEQYF
TRBV7-2	NA	NA	TRBJ1-1	TGTGCCAGTTCAGGGGCTGGGGAAGCTTTCTTT	CASSGAGEAFF
TRBV28	NA	NA	TRBJ1-4	TGTGCCAGCAGTCCCCCACAGGGCGCTAATGAAAAACTGTTTTTT	CASSPPQGANEKLFF
TRBV18	NA	TRBD2	TRBJ2-3	TGTGCCAGCTCACTCTGGACTAGCGGGGTTGGTTTATCAGATACGCAGTATTTT	CASSLWTSGVGLSDTQYF
TRBV28	NA	TRBD1	TRBJ2-5	TGTGCCAGCAGTTTATCCAGGACAGGGGCCTGGGAGACCCAGTACTTC	CASSLSRTGAWETQYF
TRBV5-8	NA	NA	TRBJ2-1	TGTGCCAGCAGCGGTTGGACAGCCAACTACAATGAGCAGTTCTTC	CASSGWTANYNEQFF
TRBV19	NA	TRBD1	TRBJ2-3	TGTGCCAGTAGTATAGAGAGGGGGCAGGGGGCGCGGGATACGCAGTATTTT	CASSIERGQGARDTQYF
TRBV20-1	NA	TRBD1	TRBJ1-1	TGCAGTGCTAGTAGAGACAGGGGGCTGAACACTGAAGCTTTCTTT	CSASRDRGLNTEAFF
TRBV7-9	NA	NA	TRBJ2-1	TGTGCCAGCAGCTTAGCGAACCAGGGCTACAATGAGCAGTTCTTC	CASSLANQGYNEQFF
TRBV28	NA	NA	TRBJ2-1	TGTGCCAGCAGTTCGACCCAAAATGAGCAGTTCTTC	CASSSTQNEQFF
TRBV5-1	NA	TRBD1	TRBJ2-7	TGCGCCAGCAGCCCAGGACGGACAGGGACAAACGAGCAGTACTTC	CASSPGRTGTNEQYF
TRBV19	NA	NA	TRBJ1-1	TGTGCCAGTATTCAGCAAGGACAGCGAAACACTGAAGCTTTCTTT	CASIQQGQRNTEAFF
TRBV28	NA	NA	TRBJ1-1	TGTGCCAGCAAAGGGACCACTGAAGCTTTCTTT	CASKGTTEAFF
TRBV28	NA	NA	TRBJ2-4	TGTGCCAGCAGTTTTTACGAACCGCCGGTGTACTCACTAGCCAAAAACATTCAGTACTTC	CASSFYEPPVYSLAKNIQYF
TRBV10-3	NA	NA	TRBJ2-1	TGTGCCATCAGTGATTTCGGGACCAGCTACAATGAGCAGTTCTTC	CAISDFGTSYNEQFF
TRBV27	NA	TRBD1	TRBJ2-1	TGTGCCAGCATACAGGGGGCGCATAATGAGCAGTTCTTC	CASIQGAHNEQFF
TRBV21-1	NA	NA	TRBJ1-6	TGTGCCAGCAGCAAAGACAGGGACGGTTCACCCCTCCACTTT	CASSKDRDGSPLHF
TRBV7-9	NA	NA	TRBJ2-7	TGTGCCAGCAGCTCCCCCGGGGAGGGGGGGGCTCTTTACGAGCAGTACTTC	CASSSPGEGGALYEQYF
TRBV7-9	NA	NA	TRBJ1-4	TGTGCCAGCAGCCGGGGGAAACCTAGAGAAAAACTGTTTTTT	CASSRGKPREKLFF
TRBV3-1/TRBV3-2	once	NA	TRBJ2-3	TGTGCCAGCAGTTTACGTGGGGACACAGATACGCAGTATTTT	CASSLRGDTDTQYF
TRBV27	NA	TRBD1	TRBJ1-2	TGTGCCAGCAGTGACGGACAGGCGGCCTTTGGTGGCTACACCTTC	CASSDGQAAFGGYTF
TRBV29-1	once	TRBD1	TRBJ1-1	TGCAGCGTCCCCAGGGACAGGGTTGACACTGAAGCTTTCTTT	CSVPRDRVDTEAFF
TRBV19	NA	NA	TRBJ1-1	TGTGCCAGTAGTTGGACACCCCTCACTGAAGCTTTCTTT	CASSWTPLTEAFF
TRBV28	few	NA	TRBJ1-5	TGTGCCAGCAGTACCCGTCGTTTCCAGCATTTT	CASSTRRFQHF
TRBV2	once	TRBD2	TRBJ2-3	TGTGCTAGCAGTGTCAGGACTAGCGGTAGCACAGATACGCAGTATTTT	CASSVRTSGSTDTQYF
TRBV19	NA	NA	TRBJ1-1	TGTGCCAGTAGTACCGGTGGGTGGACTGAAGCTTTCTTT	CASSTGGWTEAFF
TRBV19	NA	TRBD1	TRBJ1-2	TGTGCCAGTAGAACCGGGACAGGTGGCTATGGCTACACCTTC	CASRTGTGGYGYTF
TRBV19	NA	NA	TRBJ2-3	TGTGCCAGTAGTATACGGCAGAACACAGATACGCAGTATTTT	CASSIRQNTDTQYF
TRBV2	NA	TRBD1	TRBJ1-1	TGTGCCAGCAGTGTTAGAACAGGGGTTGGCACTGAAGCTTTCTTT	CASSVRTGVGTEAFF
TRBV4-2	few	NA	TRBJ1-5	TGTGCCAGCAGCCAGGGGTTTGGGAGAGAACATCAGCCCCAGCATTTT	CASSQGFGREHQPQHF
TRBV28	NA	NA	TRBJ2-7	TGTGCCAGCAGTCCCTCAGCACTGCAGTACTTC	CASSPSALQYF
TRBV18	NA	TRBD2	TRBJ2-5	TGTGCCAGCTCACCCCCGGGGGGGTCTCGGACCCAGTACTTC	CASSPPGGSRTQYF
TRBV7-9	NA	NA	TRBJ1-6	TGTGCCAGCAGCTTGGAGGACCCACGGATCAGCCCCCTCCACTTT	CASSLEDPRISPLHF